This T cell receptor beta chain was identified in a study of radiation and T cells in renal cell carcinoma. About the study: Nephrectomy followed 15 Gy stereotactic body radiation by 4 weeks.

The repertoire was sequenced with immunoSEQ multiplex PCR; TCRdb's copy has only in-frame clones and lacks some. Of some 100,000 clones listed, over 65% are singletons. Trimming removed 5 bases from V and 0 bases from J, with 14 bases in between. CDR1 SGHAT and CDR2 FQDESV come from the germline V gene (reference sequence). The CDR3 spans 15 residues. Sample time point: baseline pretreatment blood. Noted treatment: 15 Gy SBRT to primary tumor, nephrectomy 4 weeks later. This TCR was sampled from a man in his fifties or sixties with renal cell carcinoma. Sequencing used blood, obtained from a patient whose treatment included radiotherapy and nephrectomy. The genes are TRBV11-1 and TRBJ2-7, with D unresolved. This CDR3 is CASSNLYGDSYEQYF. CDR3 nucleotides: TGTGCCAGCAGCAATCTGTATGGGGACTCCTACGAGCAGTACTTC.